This T cell receptor (beta chain) was sequenced during a study of PD-1 blockade in classical Hodgkin lymphoma (dated by TCRdb to about 2020). Notes on the research overall: Nivolumab dosing was 3 mg/kg intravenously every 2 weeks, continuing until either disease progression or unacceptable toxicity. The study used TCR beta sequencing and CyTOF to define a peripheral blood immune signature of response to PD-1 blockade in classical Hodgkin lymphoma.

The CDR3 measures 14 amino acids from cysteine to phenylalanine. Of the read, only the CDR3 DNA is kept; its 42 bases are in frame from base 1. CDR1 and CDR2, looked up from the germline V gene (reference sequence), are MNHEY and SMNVEV. The V end loses 5 bases and the J end loses 5 bases, and a stretch of 13 bases separates them. The investigation overall reported the following: By C4D1, a significant rise was seen in CD4+ TCR diversity but not in CD8+ TCR diversity (p=0.0027 vs p=0.16), and the rise was most apparent among complete responders (p=0.02). Baseline TCR diversity was reported to be lower in newly diagnosed patients than in healthy donors and to be lower still in relapsed/refractory patients. The study covered only a single clinical trial cohort, and the causes of the repertoire differences, possibly disease activity or prior therapy, were still not defined. Lower diversity was observed in patients in whom nivolumab was started less than 1 year after ASCT, and these patients were excluded from later analyses so that confounding by immune reconstitution would be avoided. Trial patients with a complete response had baseline diversity similar to that of newly diagnosed patients, while partial responders and progressors had significantly lower diversity.

Genomic DNA was isolated using the Qiagen DNeasy kit from unsorted PBMCs as well as from negatively selected CD4+ and CD8+ fractions. TCR beta CDR3 regions were subjected to amplification by immunoSEQ multiplex PCR with primers that anneal to V and J segments. A synthetic immune receptor repertoire was used to minimize amplification bias, and any remaining bias was removed computationally after sequencing. From the authors' description of their analysis: Custom Python scripts were used to quantify repertoire diversity as the Shannon entropy index. Unsorted, CD4+ and CD8+ repertoires were analyzed separately, except for combined analyses in which CD4+ and CD8+ sequences were merged in silico. A clone was considered expanded if an increase in frequency of at least 2-fold after treatment relative to C1D1 was found, and a pseudocount of 0.5 was applied to clones undetected at baseline. Singleton clones were defined as clones with 0 or 1 copy at C1D1, and non-singleton clones were defined as clones with 2 or more copies. Clones expanded in unsorted samples were annotated as CD4+, CD8+ or unknown by matching protein sequences in sorted samples from the same patient. Wilcoxon tests were applied to paired samples to test diversity changes from C1D1 to C4D1. This is the immuneACCESS table as TCRdb keeps it, with only in-frame sequences that have V and J called. A part of the clones is gone; compared with another copy, unresolved V genes explain less than half, and the rest is unexplained. The V and J calls and clone size come from that table; D and trimming were worked out from the DNA. The table for this sample lists approximately 61,000 clones; approximately 90% of them were counted only once. The ten largest clones represent approximately 16% of the sample.

What the time point label conveys for this sample: cycle 1 day 1 (C1D1), immediately before nivolumab initiation. Every trial patient had relapsed after autologous stem cell transplantation, and cohorts A, B and C differed in prior brentuximab vedotin exposure. A total of roughly 60 patients with relapsed/refractory classical Hodgkin lymphoma made up the trial cohort, and each patient's best overall response was complete response, partial response or progressive disease. Trial patients were treated with single-agent nivolumab in the multi-cohort phase II CheckMate 205 trial. An independent review committee assessed best overall response using the 2007 International Working Group response criteria. Trial PBMCs were obtained immediately prior to nivolumab initiation (C1D1) and on therapy at cycle 2 day 1 and cycle 4 day 1. Peripheral blood was collected in 8 mL Vacutainer Cell Preparation Tubes, from which PBMCs were isolated by centrifugation and then cryopreserved.

Comment on this clone: Which antigen it targets is not known. Base qualities are not recorded, but no much larger clone differs from it by a single base. The same CDR3 can be traced to other DNA sequences in this sample.

The receptor was derived from a human donor with classical Hodgkin lymphoma. The receptor chain draws on TRBV27 and TRBJ2-1; the D call could be TRBD1 or TRBD2, with each sharing 5 bases. Sequenced material: peripheral blood mononuclear cells (PBMCs), taken at baseline. CDR3 region: CASSPGTTNNEQFF. The bases read TGTGCCAGCAGTCCCGGGACCACTAACAATGAGCAGTTCTTC.